This T cell receptor beta chain originates from a study of OX40 agonist ivuxolimab in advanced cancers. Context from the whole study: Ivuxolimab, which targeted the costimulatory receptor OX40 (CD134), was an agonistic, fully human IgG2 monoclonal antibody. Intravenous ivuxolimab was administered to patients every 2 weeks at six dose levels: 0.01, 0.1, 0.3, 1.5, 3 and 10 mg/kg. Of the approximately 54 patients in dose escalation, 19 had hepatocellular carcinoma, about 15 had melanoma, 9 had renal cell carcinoma and 9 had head and neck cancer. In the dose-escalation cohort, roughly 82% of patients were male, and the mean age was roughly 60 years with a range of roughly 20 to 85. Prior anti-PD-1, anti-PD-L1 or anti-CTLA-4 therapy was permitted, and checkpoint inhibitors had been received by about two fifths of dose-escalation patients. Partial responses were achieved by three dose-escalation patients, of whom one had hepatocellular carcinoma and two had cutaneous melanoma. Peripheral TCRbeta sequencing aimed to test whether ivuxolimab altered TCR sequence diversity and caused clonal T-cell expansion. The paper covers the monotherapy dose-escalation part of the phase I ivuxolimab trial, which included N ≈ 57 patients.

A word on this clone: The antigen this receptor binds is unknown. Base qualities are missing; no much larger clone stands one base away.

The research as a whole found: The antigen specificity of the peripheral T cells that underwent clonal expansion was not determined. Low levels of normalized T-cell clonal expansion were also seen in some nonresponding patients. After ivuxolimab, CD8+ T cells had more expanded clones than CD4+ T cells on average. Clonal expansion of both CD4+ and CD8+ blood T cells was observed from baseline to week 6 at doses 0.1 to 3.0 mg/kg. Partial responders in the 0.1-3.0 mg/kg groups had among the lowest normalized peripheral clonal expansion, especially among CD8+ T cells.

The trial excluded patients who had a history of autoimmune disease or who were on systemic immunosuppression. Peripheral blood for TCR sequencing was drawn from every dose cohort at baseline, at cycle 4 day 1 and at cycle 7 day 1. Samples came from an open-label, multicenter, first-in-human phase I dose-escalation trial of ivuxolimab. Adults with locally advanced or metastatic melanoma, renal cell, hepatocellular, or head and neck squamous cell carcinoma were enrolled in the trial. Before TCR sequencing, CD4+ and CD8+ T cells were separately sorted from peripheral blood. For sequencing of the TCRbeta CDR3 region, genomic DNA was extracted from the sorted cells. TCRbeta CDR3 regions were sequenced using the immunoSEQ Assay. Not all clones reach the TCRdb copy of this immuneACCESS table, which keeps in-frame sequences only. Checked studies attribute under half of the gap to unresolved V genes and leave the rest unexplained. This sample has 70,000 to 85,000 clones in its table, and about 93% of those were observed once. The top ten hold 8% to 13% of the sample.

The source was CD4+ or CD8+ T cells sorted from blood, collected in a trial of the OX40 agonist ivuxolimab. This clonotype was obtained from an adult with an advanced solid tumor such as melanoma, head and neck, liver or kidney cancer.

This receptor has the CDR3 CASSLGVPGQGNYGYTF. The DNA sequence is TGTGCCAGCAGCTTAGGGGTCCCGGGACAGGGGAACTATGGCTACACCTTC. The chain employs TRBV13 and TRBJ1-2; 10 bases in between match TRBD1. Its CDR3 holds 17 amino acids, cysteine through phenylalanine. The CDR3 DNA has 51 bases and is translated from base 1. The germline V gene (reference sequence) supplies CDR1 PRHDT and CDR2 FYEKMQ. Clipping removes 0 bases from V and 2 bases from J, with 6 as the unmatched junction base count.